Given below is one T cell receptor beta chain in context. Sequence at one end of the junction differs from germline and may be a read error. Profiling relied on immunoSEQ multiplex PCR, and the TCRdb table lists in-frame clones only, not all of them. Seen here are about 540,000 clones, 70% to 80% observed once, and the top ten hold 0.01% to 0.015%. These data are taken from a study of shared T cell receptors in the human thymus. This CDR3 has 15 residues. From germline, CDR1 is MNHNS and CDR2 SASEGT. These data also featured in a second study, about human thymus T cells. As that report states: Healthy Finnish infants undergoing corrective surgery for congenital heart defects provided the donor material. Thymus tissue was removed during corrective cardiac surgery. It looked as if thymic and blood repertoires used V and J genes in a biased way. What related research reported was that thymic repertoires overlapped highly among unrelated individuals.

This receptor was taken from a boy in the first two years of life with a congenital heart defect. The chain has TRBV6-1 and TRBJ1-4; TRBD1 matches 7 bases. The sample was thymocytes. The CDR3 sequence is CASREGTATNEKLFF. CDR3 nucleotide sequence: TGTGCCAGCAGGGAAGGGACAGCAACTAATGAAAAACTGTTTTTT.